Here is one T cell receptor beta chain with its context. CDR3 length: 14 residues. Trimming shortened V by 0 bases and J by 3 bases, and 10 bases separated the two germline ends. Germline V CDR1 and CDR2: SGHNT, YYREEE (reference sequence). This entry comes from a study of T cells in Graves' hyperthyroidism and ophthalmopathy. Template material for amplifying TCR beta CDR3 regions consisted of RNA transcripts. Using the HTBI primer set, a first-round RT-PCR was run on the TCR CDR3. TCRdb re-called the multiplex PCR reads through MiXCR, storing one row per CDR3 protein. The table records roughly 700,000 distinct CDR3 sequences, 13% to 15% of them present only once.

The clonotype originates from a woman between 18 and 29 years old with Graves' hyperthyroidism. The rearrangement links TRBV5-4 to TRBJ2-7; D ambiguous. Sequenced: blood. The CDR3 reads CASSLEGGFYEQYF. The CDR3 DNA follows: TGTGCCAGCAGCTTGGAGGGCGGATTCTACGAGCAGTACTTC. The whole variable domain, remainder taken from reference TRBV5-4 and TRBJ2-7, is ETGVTQSPTHLIKTRGQQVTLRCSSQSGHNTVSWYQQALGQGPQFIFQYYREEENGRGNFPPRFSGLQFPNYSSELNVNALELDDSALYLCASSLEGGFYEQYFGPGTRLTVT.